A single sample is the source of the 30 T cell receptor beta chains below, sequenced in a study of response to subunit inactivated influenza vaccine. TCRdb independently ran MiXCR on the RT-PCR reads; one entry per CDR3 protein. There are 710,000 or so distinct CDR3 sequences in the sample; approximately 14% occur only once, and 11% lies in the top ten. Here the sequenced sample was PBMCs from blood, taken 12 days after vaccination. Source of these receptors: a man in his forties or fifties who received an inactivated influenza vaccine.

This clonotype was found a few times. The chain combines TRBV9 with TRBJ1-3, with D unresolved. CDR1 SGDLS and CDR2 YYNGEE come from the germline V gene. CDR3 size: 13 residues. V was trimmed by 3 bases and J by 3 bases, leaving 7 bases between them. The CDR3 loop reads CASSGGLGNTIYF. The CDR3 DNA sequence: TGTGCCAGCAGCGGAGGCCTTGGAAACACCATATATTTT.

There are many counts of this clonotype. At one of its ends the junction is not consistent with the germline gene, which may arise from a read error. The chain carries TRBV18 and TRBJ2-5; D is unclear. Germline V gene lookup returns CDR1 KGHSH and CDR2 LQKENI. This CDR3 region has 13 residues. CDR3 in DNA: TGCGCCAGCAGCCCGGGCCTCCAAGAGACCCAGTACTTC. Residues: CASSPGLQETQYF.

This clonotype was picked up a small number of times. The rearrangement joins TRBV7-2 to TRBJ2-5; tentative D call: TRBD2 (6 bases). CDR1 is SGHTA, CDR2 FQGNSA, per germline. V was cut by 4 bases and J by 4 bases, with 16 bases left in between. The CDR3 runs to 15 residues. The CDR3 region is CASSWDLRLGETQYF. CDR3 DNA: TGTGCCAGCAGCTGGGACTTACGTTTGGGAGAGACCCAGTACTTC.

V usage is TRBV20-1 and J usage is TRBJ2-5, with a possible D match to TRBD1 (6 bases). V was pared by 0 bases and J by 2 bases, with 16 bases between. The CDR3 extends over 16 amino acids. Germline V gene data show CDR1 as DFQATT and CDR2 as SNEGSKA (reference sequence). This CDR3 reads CSARDRAGVWQETQYF. The CDR3 DNA reads as TGCAGTGCTAGAGATCGAGCAGGGGTGTGGCAAGAGACCCAGTACTTC.

This clonotype was seen ten or more times. This sequence joins TRBV29-1 and TRBJ2-1; 13 bases line up with TRBD2. This CDR3 spans 15 amino acids. The germline gives CDR1 SQVTM, CDR2 ANQGSEA. V shed 5 bases, J shed 0 bases, and the junction held 1 base outside the gene matches. CDR3 nucleotides: TGCAGCGTTAGGACTAGCGGGAGCTCCTACAATGAGCAGTTCTTC. This gives the protein CSVRTSGSSYNEQFF.

The V and J genes are TRBV7-9 and TRBJ2-2; the D is unclear. The CDR3 has 12 amino acids. Germline V gives CDR1 SEHNR, CDR2 FQNEAQ (reference sequence). The ends were cut back, 7 bases at V and 6 bases at J, with 9 bases in the middle. CDR3 amino acids: CASNTISGELFF. As DNA, the CDR3 is TGTGCCAGCAATACCATTTCCGGGGAGCTGTTTTTT.

This clonotype occurred a few times. This chain joins TRBV29-1 and TRBJ1-2; D uncertain. Looked up from germline, CDR1 is SQVTM and CDR2 is ANQGSEA. V was shortened by 0 bases and J by 8 bases, with 19 bases between the two germline ends. The CDR3 runs to 15 residues. CDR3 DNA: TGCAGCGTTGAAGATGCCACCCGGGCACCAGGCGGCTACACCTTC. It codes for CSVEDATRAPGGYTF.

Ten or more counts support this clonotype. The J gene is TRBJ2-7, the V gene TRBV15; 9 nucleotides line up with TRBD2. Germline CDR1 is LNHNV and CDR2 is YYDKDF (reference sequence). Germline trimming cut 1 base from V and 6 bases from J; bases unmatched to any gene: 7. The CDR3 sequence is 15 residues long. The CDR3 DNA reads TGTGCCACCAGCAGAGGCGCGGGAGGGCCATTCGAGCAGTACTTC. This gives the protein CATSRGAGGPFEQYF.

This clonotype was recorded a few times. The chain links TRBV20-1 to TRBJ2-1; D may match TRBD1 or TRBD2 (5 bases each). Per germline, CDR1 DFQATT and CDR2 SNEGSKA (reference sequence). Between the trimmed V and J ends, which lost 1 base and 0 bases, there was a span of 7 bases. The CDR3 is 14 amino acids. CDR3 nucleotide sequence: TGCAGTGCTAGAGGGGACGTCTCCTACAATGAGCAGTTCTTC. It specifies CSARGDVSYNEQFF.

The chain employs TRBV29-1 and TRBJ2-7; D not resolved. V was trimmed by 5 bases and J by 1 base, leaving 6 bases between them. Germline loops: CDR1 SQVTM, CDR2 ANQGSEA. CDR3 length equals 11 residues. CDR3 in amino acids: CSVTDSYEQYF. The CDR3 nucleotides read TGCAGCGTTACGGATTCCTACGAGCAGTACTTC.

This clonotype was counted a few times. At one of its ends the junction is not consistent with the germline gene, which may arise from a read error. This rearrangement joins TRBV20-1 to TRBJ2-5; TRBD1 matches at 7 bases. In germline, CDR1 is DFQATT, CDR2 SNEGSKA (reference sequence). The CDR3 has 10 residues. In nucleotides, the CDR3 is TGCAGTGCTAGGGCCAAGGGACAGAACTTC. Protein sequence: CSARAKGQNF.

As regards this clonotype: The CDR3 does not end in the conserved phenylalanine or tryptophan, so this is likely a read error. This rearrangement joins TRBV27 to TRBJ2-5; D is ambiguous. This CDR3 spans 13 amino acids. Trimming pared 3 bases from V and 1 base from J, leaving 6 bases between. Germline V gene data show CDR1 as MNHEY and CDR2 as SMNVEV (reference sequence). CDR3 protein: CASSFLSQETQYL. The CDR3 DNA reads as TGTGCCAGCAGTTTCCTTAGCCAAGAGACCCAGTACCTC.

This clonotype was observed a few times. The chain employs TRBV20-1 and TRBJ2-1, with 9 nucleotides matching TRBD2. The CDR3 totals 14 residues. Per germline, CDR1 DFQATT and CDR2 SNEGSKA (reference sequence). The junction had 6 bases not matched to a gene; V was cut back by 2 bases and J by 7 bases. CDR3 residues: CSARKASGINEQFF. CDR3 nucleotide sequence: TGCAGTGCTAGAAAGGCTAGCGGGATAAATGAGCAGTTCTTC.

This clonotype was observed a few times. The chain joins TRBV20-1 to TRBJ2-3, with TRBD2 matching over 7 bases. J lost 8 bases, V lost 1 base, and 21 bases had no gene match. Germline V gene sequence: CDR1 DFQATT, CDR2 SNEGSKA (reference sequence). This CDR3 comprises 18 residues. The CDR3 region has the DNA TGCAGTGCTAGAGCCTCTAGCGGAGGACCTTTAAGCGGTGGTACGCAGTATTTT. It translates to CSARASSGGPLSGGTQYF.

The V call is TRBV2, the J call TRBJ2-1, with 11 bases that match TRBD2. This CDR3 is 16 amino acids long. J lost 8 bases, V lost 3 bases, and 9 bases had no gene match. Germline loops: CDR1 SNHLY, CDR2 FYNNEI. The CDR3 sequence: CASSDPSGGYGDEQFF. In DNA form, the CDR3 reads TGTGCCAGCAGTGACCCTAGCGGGGGGTACGGCGATGAGCAGTTCTTC.

The rearrangement uses TRBV7-3 and TRBJ1-1; TRBD1 matches 7 bases. The CDR3 is 13 residues long. V lost 5 bases, J lost 12 bases, and 12 bases stayed unmatched. Looked up from germline, CDR1 is SGHTA and CDR2 is FQGTGA. The CDR3 loop reads CASSQGVGRSPFF. The CDR3 region has the DNA TGTGCCAGCAGCCAGGGGGTCGGCAGATCACCTTTCTTT.

This clonotype has only a few counts. The chain links TRBV29-1 to TRBJ1-2, with D unresolved. Germline loops: CDR1 SQVTM, CDR2 ANQGSEA. The CDR3 is made up of 11 amino acids. Trimming shortened V by 4 bases and J by 8 bases, and 11 bases separated the two germline ends. The CDR3 DNA reads TGCAGCGTTGTAGTTAGGTGGGGCTACACCTTC. Translation gives CSVVVRWGYTF.

This clonotype occurred many times. The chain combines TRBV29-1 with TRBJ2-7; no reliable D call. Germline V CDR1 and CDR2: SQVTM, ANQGSEA. V dropped 6 bases and J dropped 6 bases, with 15 bases sitting between them. The CDR3 is 12 amino acids. The CDR3 nucleotides are TGCAGCGTGATCCCCTCCAGGTCCGAGCAGTACTTC. Translated, it gives CSVIPSRSEQYF.

The gene calls are TRBV7-2 and TRBJ2-3; 9 nucleotides align to TRBD1. In germline, CDR1 is SGHTA, CDR2 FQGNSA. Unmatched junction bases numbered 5, after V lost 1 base and J lost 3 bases. This CDR3 is built from 16 residues. The CDR3 sequence is CASSLVGQGSTDTQYF. The CDR3 DNA sequence: TGTGCCAGCAGCTTAGTGGGACAGGGTAGTACAGATACGCAGTATTTT.

The CDR3 here is CSARQLATNEKLFF. DNA for the CDR3: TGCAGTGCTAGACAGTTAGCAACTAATGAAAAACTGTTTTTT. The chain carries TRBV20-1 and TRBJ1-4; D is unclear. The ends were cut back, 2 bases at V and 0 bases at J, with 7 bases in the middle. The CDR3 sequence is 14 residues long. Per germline, CDR1 DFQATT and CDR2 SNEGSKA (reference sequence).

This clonotype was seen a handful of times. The CDR3 coding sequence is TGTGCCAGCAGTTTATCGGGACTAGCGGGGGGTCGACAAGAGACCCAGTACTTC. Its protein is CASSLSGLAGGRQETQYF. The chain has TRBV28 and TRBJ2-5; TRBD2 matches 15 bases. The CDR3 is 18 residues long. Germline V gene data show CDR1 as MDHEN and CDR2 as SYDVKM. Trimming took 1 base from V and 2 from J; bases not matched to a gene: 5.

This clonotype was counted a few times. The chain is built from TRBV5-4 and TRBJ2-1, with D perhaps TRBD1 (5 bases). The CDR3 is made up of 14 amino acids. Deletions cut 4 bases from V and 3 bases from J, with 11 bases between. Per the germline V gene, CDR1 is SGHNT and CDR2 is YYREEE (reference sequence). The CDR3 protein is CASSRQGDYNEQFF. The CDR3 nucleotides read TGTGCCAGCAGCCGGCAGGGTGACTACAATGAGCAGTTCTTC. The entire variable domain, with the rest obtained from reference TRBV5-4 and TRBJ2-1, is as follows: ETGVTQSPTHLIKTRGQQVTLRCSSQSGHNTVSWYQQALGQGPQFIFQYYREEENGRGNFPPRFSGLQFPNYSSELNVNALELDDSALYLCASSRQGDYNEQFFGPGTRLTVL.

This clonotype came up a few times. The chain carries TRBV29-1 and TRBJ2-2; 7 bases fit TRBD1. Germline lookup yields CDR1 SQVTM and CDR2 ANQGSEA. With V trimmed by 7 bases and J by 4 bases, 9 bases remained unmatched. The length of the CDR3 is 14 residues. The CDR3 sequence: CSAHRGWGTGELFF. The CDR3 DNA sequence: TGCAGCGCCCACAGGGGTTGGGGCACCGGGGAGCTGTTTTTT.

This clonotype showed up many times. The chain joins TRBV12-3 or TRBV12-4 to TRBJ1-6, with a possible D match to TRBD1 (5 bases). This CDR3 region has 13 residues. Trimming removed 5 bases from V and 4 bases from J, with 6 bases in between. The CDR3 region is CASSGGYNSPLHF. CDR3 DNA: TGTGCCAGCAGTGGGGGGTATAATTCACCCCTCCACTTT.

This clonotype was observed a handful of times. CDR3 nucleotides: TGCAGTGCTGACTCTGCGGTCTTATCCTACAATGAGCAGTTCTTC. It specifies CSADSAVLSYNEQFF. This chain joins TRBV20-1 and TRBJ2-1; unclear D gene. The V and J ends lost 5 bases and 1 base respectively, with 15 bases between them. The CDR3 runs 15 residues. The germline V gene encodes CDR1 DFQATT and CDR2 SNEGSKA (reference sequence).

The sample holds a few counts of this clonotype. The rearrangement joins TRBV15 to TRBJ2-3; D is uncertain. Germline CDR1 LNHNV, CDR2 YYDKDF (reference sequence). The V gene lost 1 base and the J gene lost 4 bases, with 9 bases spanning the gap. This CDR3 is built from 14 residues. CDR3 in DNA: TGTGCCACCAGCAGAGTGGTTTTATCAGATACGCAGTATTTT. It yields the protein CATSRVVLSDTQYF. The whole variable domain, remainder taken from reference TRBV15 and TRBJ2-3, is DAMVIQNPRYQVTQFGKPVTLSCSQTLNHNVMYWYQQKSSQAPKLLFHYYDKDFNNEADTPDNFQSRRPNTSFCFLDIRSPGLGDTAMYLCATSRVVLSDTQYFGPGTRLTVL.

This clonotype was seen more than once but under ten times. V is TRBV7-2 and J is TRBJ2-7; D may be TRBD1 (6 bases). The CDR3 length is 17 residues. Germline CDR1 is SGHTA and CDR2 is FQGNSA. Trimming took 2 bases from V and 5 from J, leaving 22 bases between them. CDR3 in amino acids: CASSLRGIRSASHEQYF. In DNA, the CDR3 is TGTGCCAGCAGCTTAAGGGGGATAAGGTCCGCATCCCACGAGCAGTACTTC.

This clonotype was detected only a few times. The V and J genes are TRBV18 and TRBJ1-2; perhaps TRBD1 as D (6 bases). The germline CDR1 and CDR2 sequences are KGHSH and LQKENI. V dropped 3 bases and J dropped 8 bases, with 13 bases sitting between them. The length of the CDR3 is 13 residues. CDR3 in amino acids: CASSPRTVDGYTF. CDR3 DNA: TGTGCCAGCTCACCGCGGACAGTTGACGGCTACACCTTC.

The V and J genes are TRBV29-1 and TRBJ2-7, with a weak D call TRBD1 (5 bases). This CDR3 contains 12 residues. The germline V gene encodes CDR1 SQVTM and CDR2 ANQGSEA. The V end was cut by 6 bases, the J end by 0 bases, with 9 bases between. CDR3 residues: CSVRAASYEQYF. DNA of the CDR3: TGCAGCGTCAGGGCTGCCTCCTACGAGCAGTACTTC.

This clonotype has at least ten counts. J is TRBJ2-3 and V is TRBV4-2; 10 bases map to TRBD2. Per germline, CDR1 LGHNA and CDR2 YNFKEQ. This CDR3 spans 16 amino acids. Germline trimming cut 4 bases from V and 4 bases from J; bases unmatched to any gene: 8. In nucleotides, the CDR3 is TGTGCCAGCAGCCGAGGAAGCGGGAGGGGATCAGATACGCAGTATTTT. The encoded protein is CASSRGSGRGSDTQYF.